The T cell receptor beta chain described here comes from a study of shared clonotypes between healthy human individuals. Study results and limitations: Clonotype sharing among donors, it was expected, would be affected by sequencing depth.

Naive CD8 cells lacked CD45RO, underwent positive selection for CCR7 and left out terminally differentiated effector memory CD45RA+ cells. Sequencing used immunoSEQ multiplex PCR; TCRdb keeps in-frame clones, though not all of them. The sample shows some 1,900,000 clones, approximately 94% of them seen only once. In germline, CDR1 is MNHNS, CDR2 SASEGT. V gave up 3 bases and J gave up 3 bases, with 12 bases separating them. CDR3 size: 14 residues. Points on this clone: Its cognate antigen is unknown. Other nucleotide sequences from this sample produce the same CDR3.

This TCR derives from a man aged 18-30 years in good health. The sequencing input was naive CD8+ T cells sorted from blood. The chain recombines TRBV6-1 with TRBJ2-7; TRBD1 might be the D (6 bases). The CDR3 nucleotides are TGTGCCAGCAGTGAGGGGCCAGGGGACTACGAGCAGTACTTC. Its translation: CASSEGPGDYEQYF.